This T cell receptor beta chain was recovered during a study of shared clonotypes between healthy human individuals. The assay was immunoSEQ multiplex PCR, and TCRdb's table has in-frame clones only and misses some. Of over a million clones detected, around three quarters appear once; the ten largest clones hold 0.5% to 0.65%. The CDR3 runs to 15 residues. V shed 3 bases, J shed 5 bases, and the junction held 5 bases outside the gene matches. The germline V gene encodes CDR1 SGHNT and CDR2 YYREEE (reference sequence). The clonotype originates from a man aged 18 to 35 in good health. Some clones in this sample may be carry-over from other donors' samples. The chain employs TRBV5-4 and TRBJ1-4; TRBD1 matches at 9 bases. Sequencing was performed on memory CD4+ T cells from PBMCs. The subset denotes: CD45RA-negative fraction. The chain's CDR3 is CASSSPTGGNEKLFF. The CDR3 DNA reads TGTGCCAGCAGCTCCCCGACAGGGGGGAATGAAAAACTGTTTTTT. The entire variable domain, with the rest obtained from reference TRBV5-4 and TRBJ1-4, is as follows: ETGVTQSPTHLIKTRGQQVTLRCSSQSGHNTVSWYQQALGQGPQFIFQYYREEENGRGNFPPRFSGLQFPNYSSELNVNALELDDSALYLCASSSPTGGNEKLFFGSGTQLSVL.